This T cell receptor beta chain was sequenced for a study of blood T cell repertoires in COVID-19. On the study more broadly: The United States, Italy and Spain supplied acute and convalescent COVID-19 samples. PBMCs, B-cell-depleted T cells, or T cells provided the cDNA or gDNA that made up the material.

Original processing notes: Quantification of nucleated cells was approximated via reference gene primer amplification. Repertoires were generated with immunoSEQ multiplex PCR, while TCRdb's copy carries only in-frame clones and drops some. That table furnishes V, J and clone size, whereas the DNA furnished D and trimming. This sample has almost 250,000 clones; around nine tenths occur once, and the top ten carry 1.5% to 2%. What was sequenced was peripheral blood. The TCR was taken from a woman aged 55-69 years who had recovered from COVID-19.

CDR3 sequence reads: CASSINGAGSNQPQHF. DNA for the CDR3: TGTGCCAGTAGTATAAATGGGGCAGGTAGCAATCAGCCCCAGCATTTT. The chain links TRBV19 to TRBJ1-5, with D perhaps matching TRBD1 (5 bases). The V end was cut by 2 bases, the J end by 0 bases, with 11 bases between. This CDR3 contains 16 residues. Germline values: CDR1 LNHDA, CDR2 SQIVND (reference sequence). The variable domain in full, completed from reference TRBV19 and TRBJ1-5, reads DGGITQSPKYLFRKEGQNVTLSCEQNLNHDAMYWYRQDPGQGLRLIYYSQIVNDFQKGDIAEGYSVSREKKESFPLTVTSAQKNPTAFYLCASSINGAGSNQPQHFGDGTRLSIL.